Shown below are 12 T cell receptor beta chains from a single sample sequenced in a study of T cells after yellow fever vaccination. MiXCR, run by TCRdb on the 5' RACE reads, gives a single entry per CDR3 protein. Of around 260,000 distinct CDR3 sequences in the sample, roughly 4.8% are singletons; the top ten hold roughly 3.4%. Material: CD4+ T cells sorted from PBMCs, obtained on the day of the yellow fever booster vaccination. Receptors were obtained from a man aged 18 to 30 who received the YFV17D yellow fever vaccine.

This clonotype has at least ten counts. The chain employs TRBV5-4 and TRBJ2-3; tentative D call: TRBD2 (7 bases). V was trimmed by 4 bases and J by 5 bases, leaving 20 bases between them. The V gene's germline CDR1 is SGHNT and CDR2 YYREEE (reference sequence). The CDR3 covers 16 residues. CDR3 region: CASSRNRGGQGDTQYF. DNA for the CDR3: TGTGCCAGCAGCCGGAATAGGGGGGGCCAGGGAGATACGCAGTATTTT. Supplemented by reference TRBV5-4 and TRBJ2-3, the full variable domain reads ETGVTQSPTHLIKTRGQQVTLRCSSQSGHNTVSWYQQALGQGPQFIFQYYREEENGRGNFPPRFSGLQFPNYSSELNVNALELDDSALYLCASSRNRGGQGDTQYFGPGTRLTVL.

The rearrangement uses TRBV28 and TRBJ1-3, with TRBD1 as a possible D gene (5 bases). Germline CDR1 reads MDHEN; CDR2 reads SYDVKM. Trimming stripped 4 bases from V and 1 base from J, with 8 bases between. The CDR3 is made up of 14 amino acids. The CDR3, as DNA: TGTGCCAGCAGTTCGCAGGGTTCTGGAAACACCATATATTTT. This gives the protein CASSSQGSGNTIYF.

This chain joins TRBV25-1 and TRBJ1-2; a weak D match, TRBD1 (5 bases). CDR3 length: 15 amino acids. Germline V gene lookup returns CDR1 MGHDK and CDR2 SYGVNS. V was trimmed by 4 bases and J by 1 base, leaving 13 bases between them. The CDR3 loop reads CASSVTGRLNYGYTF. The CDR3 DNA reads TGTGCCAGCAGTGTAACAGGCCGCCTTAACTATGGCTACACCTTC.

This clonotype was seen a handful of times. V is TRBV3-1 and J is TRBJ2-3; D is unresolved. Germline V gene sequence: CDR1 LGHDT, CDR2 YNNKEL (reference sequence). V shed 3 bases and J shed 0 bases, with 7 bases lying between them. The CDR3 contains 14 residues. CDR3 sequence: CASSHTASTDTQYF. In DNA form, the CDR3 reads TGTGCCAGCAGCCATACAGCTAGCACAGATACGCAGTATTTT.

V and J are TRBV7-6 and TRBJ1-2; 8 bases match TRBD1. Losses at the gene ends were 2 bases for V and 6 bases for J; bases not matched to a gene: 5. CDR3 length: 14 residues. The germline V gene has CDR1 SGHVS and CDR2 FNYEAQ. CDR3 residues: CASSLSGQADGYTF. CDR3 DNA: TGTGCCAGCAGCTTATCGGGACAGGCTGATGGCTACACCTTC.

This clonotype was recorded at least ten times. The rearrangement joins TRBV20-1 to TRBJ1-2; D not certain. CDR1 is DFQATT, CDR2 SNEGSKA, per germline (reference sequence). V lost 3 bases to trimming and J lost 8 bases, with 10 bases between them. The CDR3 contains 11 residues. In DNA form, the CDR3 reads TGCAGTGCTAGTACGAACCCCGGCTACACCTTC. This gives the protein CSASTNPGYTF.

V and J are TRBV19 and TRBJ2-1; 10 bases line up with TRBD2. The germline V gene encodes CDR1 LNHDA and CDR2 SQIVND (reference sequence). CDR3 length: 16 amino acids. J lost 2 bases, V lost 3 bases, and 4 bases had no gene match. The CDR3 region is CASSMALAGAYNEQFF. In DNA, the CDR3 is TGTGCCAGTAGTATGGCCCTAGCGGGGGCCTACAATGAGCAGTTCTTC. The full variable domain, rest sourced from reference TRBV19 and TRBJ2-1, is DGGITQSPKYLFRKEGQNVTLSCEQNLNHDAMYWYRQDPGQGLRLIYYSQIVNDFQKGDIAEGYSVSREKKESFPLTVTSAQKNPTAFYLCASSMALAGAYNEQFFGPGTRLTVL.

The V and J genes are TRBV20-1 and TRBJ2-7; unclear D gene. Trimming left V 0 bases short and J 2 bases short, with 8 bases between. Germline V CDR1 and CDR2: DFQATT, SNEGSKA (reference sequence). The CDR3 loop spans 13 amino acids. The DNA of the CDR3 is TGCAGTGCTAGAGACAGGACCACCTACGAGCAGTACGTC. Encoded protein: CSARDRTTYEQYV.

The chain has TRBV18 and TRBJ1-2, with TRBD1 as a possible D gene (6 bases). Per the germline V gene, CDR1 is KGHSH and CDR2 is LQKENI. CDR3 length: 16 amino acids. Trimming removed 4 bases at V and 2 bases at J, with 17 bases between. The CDR3 sequence is CASSREQGRGNYGYTF. In nucleotides, the CDR3 is TGTGCCAGCTCACGCGAACAGGGTAGGGGAAACTATGGCTACACCTTC. The entire variable domain, with the rest obtained from reference TRBV18 and TRBJ1-2, is as follows: NAGVMQNPRHLVRRRGQEARLRCSPMKGHSHVYWYRQLPEEGLKFMVYLQKENIIDESGMPKERFSAEFPKEGPSILRIQQVVRGDSAAYFCASSREQGRGNYGYTFGSGTRLTVV.

This clonotype was seen many times. V gene TRBV4-3 combines with J gene TRBJ1-6; D is undetermined. CDR3 length: 15 amino acids. Germline assignment: CDR1 LGHNA and CDR2 YSLEER. Trimming removed 0 bases from V and 7 bases from J, with 10 bases in between. The DNA of the CDR3 is TGCGCCAGCAGCCAAGAGAGTCCAGGCAATTCACCCCTCCACTTT. Its translation is CASSQESPGNSPLHF.

The rearrangement uses TRBV6-6 and TRBJ1-5; 7 positions match TRBD1. The CDR3 sequence is 15 residues long. Per germline, CDR1 MNHNY and CDR2 SVGAGI (reference sequence). V shed 7 bases, J shed 2 bases, and the junction held 8 bases outside the gene matches. The CDR3 nucleotides are TGTGCCAGCACCACGACAGGGAAAGGCAATCAGCCCCAGCATTTT. Encoded protein: CASTTTGKGNQPQHF.

The sample holds a few counts of this clonotype. The rearrangement links TRBV15 to TRBJ2-7; D unresolved. Trimming pared 0 bases from V and 3 bases from J, leaving 12 bases between. This CDR3 is built from 15 residues. Germline V lookup: CDR1 LNHNV, CDR2 YYDKDF (reference sequence). The CDR3 protein is CATSRDLAPNYEQYV. The CDR3 coding sequence is TGTGCCACCAGCAGAGATCTGGCACCCAACTACGAGCAGTACGTC.